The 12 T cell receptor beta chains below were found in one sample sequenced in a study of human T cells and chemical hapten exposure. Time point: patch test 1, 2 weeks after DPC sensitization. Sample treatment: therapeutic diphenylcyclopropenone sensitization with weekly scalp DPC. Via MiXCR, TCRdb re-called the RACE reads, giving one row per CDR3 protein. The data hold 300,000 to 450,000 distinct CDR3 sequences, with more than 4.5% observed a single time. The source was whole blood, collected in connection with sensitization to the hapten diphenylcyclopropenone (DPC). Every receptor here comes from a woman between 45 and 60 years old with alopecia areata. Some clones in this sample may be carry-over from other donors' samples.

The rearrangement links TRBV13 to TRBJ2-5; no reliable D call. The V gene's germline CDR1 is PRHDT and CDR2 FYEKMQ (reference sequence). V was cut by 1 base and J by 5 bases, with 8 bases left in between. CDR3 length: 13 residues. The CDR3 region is CASSLVSMETQYF. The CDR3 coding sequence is TGTGCCAGCAGCTTAGTTAGTATGGAGACCCAGTACTTC.

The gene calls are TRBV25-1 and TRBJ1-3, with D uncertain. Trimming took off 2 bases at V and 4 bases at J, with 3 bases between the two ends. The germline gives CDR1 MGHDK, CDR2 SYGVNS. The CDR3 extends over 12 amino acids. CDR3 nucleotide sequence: TGTGCCAGCAGTGAACGGGGAAACACCATATATTTT. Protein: CASSERGNTIYF.

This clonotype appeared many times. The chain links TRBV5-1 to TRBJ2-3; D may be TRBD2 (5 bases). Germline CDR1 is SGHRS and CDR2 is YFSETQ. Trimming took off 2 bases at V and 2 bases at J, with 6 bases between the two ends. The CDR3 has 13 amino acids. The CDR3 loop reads CASSLAATDTQYF. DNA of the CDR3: TGCGCCAGCAGCTTAGCGGCCACAGATACGCAGTATTTT.

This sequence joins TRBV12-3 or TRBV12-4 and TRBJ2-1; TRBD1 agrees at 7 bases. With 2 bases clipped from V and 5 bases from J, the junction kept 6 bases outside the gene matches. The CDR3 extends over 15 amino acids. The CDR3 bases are TGTGCCAGCAGTTTATGGGTCAGGGGGAACAATGAGCAGTTCTTC. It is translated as CASSLWVRGNNEQFF.

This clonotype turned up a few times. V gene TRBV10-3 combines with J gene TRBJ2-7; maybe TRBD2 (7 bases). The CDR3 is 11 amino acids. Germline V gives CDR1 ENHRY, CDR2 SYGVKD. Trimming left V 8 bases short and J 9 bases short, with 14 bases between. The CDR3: CAIRGADGQYF. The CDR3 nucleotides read TGTGCCATCCGGGGGGCTGACGGGCAGTACTTC.

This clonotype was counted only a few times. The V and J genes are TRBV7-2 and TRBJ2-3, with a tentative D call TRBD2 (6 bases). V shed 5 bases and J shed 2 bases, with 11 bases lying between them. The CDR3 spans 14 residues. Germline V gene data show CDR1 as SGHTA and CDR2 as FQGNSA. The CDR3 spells CASSTGTHTDTQYF. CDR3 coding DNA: TGTGCCAGCAGCACTGGGACTCACACAGATACGCAGTATTTT.

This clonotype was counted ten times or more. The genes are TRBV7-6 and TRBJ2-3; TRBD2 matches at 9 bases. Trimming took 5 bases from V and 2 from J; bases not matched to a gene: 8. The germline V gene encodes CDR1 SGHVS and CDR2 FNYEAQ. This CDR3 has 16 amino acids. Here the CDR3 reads CASSLLAGLNTDTQYF. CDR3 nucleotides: TGTGCCAGCAGCCTACTAGCGGGCCTAAACACAGATACGCAGTATTTT.

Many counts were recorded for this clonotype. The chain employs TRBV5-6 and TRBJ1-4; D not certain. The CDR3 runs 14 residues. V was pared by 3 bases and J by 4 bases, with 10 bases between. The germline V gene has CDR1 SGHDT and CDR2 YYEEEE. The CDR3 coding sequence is TGTGCCAGCAGCTCATGGGGAGGTAATGAAAAACTGTTTTTT. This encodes CASSSWGGNEKLFF.

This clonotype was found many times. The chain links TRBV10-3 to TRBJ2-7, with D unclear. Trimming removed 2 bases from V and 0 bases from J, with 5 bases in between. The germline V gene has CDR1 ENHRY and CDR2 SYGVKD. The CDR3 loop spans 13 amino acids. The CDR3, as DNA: TGTGCCATCAGTGAGAGGGACTCCTACGAGCAGTACTTC. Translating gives CAISERDSYEQYF.

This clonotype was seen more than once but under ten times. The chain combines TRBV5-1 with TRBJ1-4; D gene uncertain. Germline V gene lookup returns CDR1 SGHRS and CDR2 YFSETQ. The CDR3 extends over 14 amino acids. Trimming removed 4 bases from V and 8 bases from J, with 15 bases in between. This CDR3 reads CASSPTTPSEKLFF. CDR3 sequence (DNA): TGCGCCAGCAGCCCGACGACTCCGAGCGAAAAACTGTTTTTT.

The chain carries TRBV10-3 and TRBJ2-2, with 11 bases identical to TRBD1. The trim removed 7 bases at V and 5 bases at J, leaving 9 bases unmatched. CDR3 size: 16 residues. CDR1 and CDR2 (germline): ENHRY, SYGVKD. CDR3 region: CAIMRPRDRGTGELFF. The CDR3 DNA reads TGTGCCATCATGAGGCCCCGGGACAGGGGGACCGGGGAGCTGTTTTTT.

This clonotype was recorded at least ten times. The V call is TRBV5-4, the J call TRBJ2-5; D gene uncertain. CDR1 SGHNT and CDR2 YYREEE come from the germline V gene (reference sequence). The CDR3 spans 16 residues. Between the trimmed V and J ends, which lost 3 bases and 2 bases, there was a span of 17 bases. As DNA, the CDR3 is TGTGCCAGCAGCTCTGGTGAAGGGCACGATCAAGAGACCCAGTACTTC. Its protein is CASSSGEGHDQETQYF.